These 20 T cell receptor beta chains were all obtained from the same sample, sequenced in a study of blood T cell repertoires in COVID-19. Clones were read by immunoSEQ multiplex PCR, and TCRdb kept only the in-frame ones, dropping some. The sample lists approximately 380,000 clones, 85% occurring once. Sequenced sample: peripheral blood. Receptors originate from a woman aged 18 to 35 with acute or convalescent COVID-19.

The CDR3 nucleotides are TGTGCCAGCAGTTGGGGACAGGCGGGCACCGGGGAGCTGTTTTTT. It encodes CASSWGQAGTGELFF. The rearrangement links TRBV27 to TRBJ2-2, with 8 nucleotides matching TRBD1. The V gene's germline CDR1 is MNHEY and CDR2 SMNVEV (reference sequence). This CDR3 contains 15 residues. The V and J ends lost 4 bases and 4 bases, in that order; junction bases with no gene match: 5.

V usage is TRBV9 and J usage is TRBJ2-3, with TRBD2 matching 7 bases. Germline trimming cut 3 bases from V and 2 bases from J; bases unmatched to any gene: 6. The CDR3 covers 15 residues. CDR1 is SGDLS, CDR2 YYNGEE, per germline. CDR3 DNA sequence: TGTGCCAGCAGCGGAGGCGGGGGACTCACAGATACGCAGTATTTT. Amino acids: CASSGGGGLTDTQYF.

This clone has only one observation. This sequence joins TRBV27 and TRBJ2-2; D possibly corresponds to TRBD1 (5 bases). Trimming pared 2 bases from V and 4 bases from J, leaving 14 bases between. CDR3 length: 16 amino acids. The germline V gene has CDR1 MNHEY and CDR2 SMNVEV (reference sequence). CDR3 sequence (DNA): TGTGCCAGCAGTTTAGTCCCCAGGGAACTCACCGGGGAGCTGTTTTTT. Its protein product is CASSLVPRELTGELFF.

The chain employs TRBV4-2 and TRBJ1-1, with 8 nucleotides matching TRBD1. V trimming: 0 bases; J trimming: 0 bases; junction bases outside the gene matches: 3. CDR3 length equals 16 residues. Germline CDR1 reads LGHNA; CDR2 reads YNFKEQ. DNA for the CDR3: TGTGCCAGCAGCCAAGATCGGACAGGGATGAACACTGAAGCTTTCTTT. This encodes CASSQDRTGMNTEAFF.

The chain couples TRBV19 to TRBJ2-7; TRBD2 agrees at 7 bases. Trimming removed 3 bases from V and 2 bases from J; junction bases left unmatched: 10. This CDR3 comprises 16 residues. Germline lookup yields CDR1 LNHDA and CDR2 SQIVND (reference sequence). The CDR3 region has the DNA TGTGCCAGTAGTATTAATCTCAGCGGGGAAACCTACGAGCAGTACTTC. Protein: CASSINLSGETYEQYF.

This chain links TRBV19 with TRBJ1-5; 11 nucleotides match TRBD1. The CDR3 has 14 residues. Per germline, CDR1 LNHDA and CDR2 SQIVND (reference sequence). Losses at the gene ends were 10 bases for V and 9 bases for J; bases not matched to a gene: 11. The CDR3: CATGTGGLHGPQHF. The CDR3 region has the DNA TGTGCCACGGGGACAGGGGGTCTTCACGGGCCCCAGCATTTT.

The chain joins TRBV18 to TRBJ2-1, with 9 nucleotides matching TRBD1. CDR3 size: 14 residues. Germline V lookup: CDR1 KGHSH, CDR2 LQKENI. J gave up 7 bases and V 5 bases, and 6 bases lay outside the gene matches. The CDR3 region has the DNA TGTGCCAGCTCAGGACAGGGGAATAGGAATGAGCAGTTCTTC. Protein product: CASSGQGNRNEQFF. Based on the CDR3 plus reference TRBV18 and TRBJ2-1, the full variable domain is NAGVMQNPRHLVRRRGQEARLRCSPMKGHSHVYWYRQLPEEGLKFMVYLQKENIIDESGMPKERFSAEFPKEGPSILRIQQVVRGDSAAYFCASSGQGNRNEQFFGPGTRLTVL.

The gene calls are TRBV28 and TRBJ1-4; possibly TRBD1 for D (5 bases). CDR3 length: 15 residues. The germline V gene encodes CDR1 MDHEN and CDR2 SYDVKM. V lost 6 bases and J lost 0, with 11 bases in between. CDR3 protein: CASRLTGPTNEKLFF. CDR3 coding DNA: TGTGCCAGCAGGCTTACAGGTCCAACTAATGAAAAACTGTTTTTT.

The chain joins TRBV4-1 to TRBJ2-7, with D perhaps matching TRBD2 (6 bases). The CDR3 has 15 amino acids. Germline CDR1 and CDR2: MGHRA and YSYEKL. Trimming left V 1 base short and J 4 bases short, with 14 bases between. The CDR3 spells CASSQALSGVYEQYF. As DNA, the CDR3 is TGCGCCAGCAGCCAAGCTCTATCGGGGGTGTACGAGCAGTACTTC.

J is TRBJ2-3 and V is TRBV19, with 14 bases lining up with TRBD2. V trimming: 5 bases; J trimming: 0 bases; junction bases outside the gene matches: 4. Per the germline V gene, CDR1 is LNHDA and CDR2 is SQIVND (reference sequence). The CDR3 is made up of 17 amino acids. The CDR3: CASSWTSGGTSTDTQYF. CDR3 sequence (DNA): TGTGCCAGTAGTTGGACTAGCGGGGGGACTAGCACAGATACGCAGTATTTT.

The CDR3 nucleotides read TGCGCCAGCAGTCGCAGGGACAGCTCCTACGAGCAGTACTTC. Protein product: CASSRRDSSYEQYF. V gene TRBV5-1 combines with J gene TRBJ2-7; TRBD1 matches at 7 bases. Trimming took 5 bases from V and 0 from J; bases not matched to a gene: 5. In germline, CDR1 is SGHRS, CDR2 YFSETQ. The CDR3 contains 14 residues.

V gene TRBV6-1 combines with J gene TRBJ1-2; D remains unclear. The germline V gene encodes CDR1 MNHNS and CDR2 SASEGT. The V gene lost 3 bases and the J gene lost 4 bases, with 12 bases spanning the gap. CDR3 length: 14 amino acids. Here the CDR3 reads CASSDAGKSYGYTF. CDR3 DNA: TGTGCCAGCAGTGACGCGGGGAAGTCCTATGGCTACACCTTC.

The chain uses TRBV7-2 and TRBJ2-4, with D perhaps matching TRBD2 (7 bases). The CDR3 spans 14 residues. V shed 5 bases and J shed 8 bases, with 16 bases lying between them. Germline CDR1 reads SGHTA; CDR2 reads FQGNSA. Here the CDR3 reads CASSPRAGADIQYF. DNA of the CDR3: TGTGCCAGCAGCCCCCGCGCGGGGGCGGACATTCAGTACTTC.

The chain couples TRBV28 to TRBJ1-6; D is unclear. The CDR3 is made up of 12 amino acids. The germline CDR1 and CDR2 sequences are MDHEN and SYDVKM. V was trimmed by 2 bases and J by 10 bases, leaving 6 bases between them. The CDR3: CASSLIESPLHF. CDR3 in DNA: TGTGCCAGCAGTTTAATAGAGTCACCCCTCCACTTT.

This clone was seen just once. The gene calls are TRBV6-1 and TRBJ1-1; D gene uncertain. Per the germline V gene, CDR1 is MNHNS and CDR2 is SASEGT. V lost 3 bases and J lost 1, with 12 bases in between. The CDR3 extends over 15 amino acids. The DNA for the CDR3 is TGTGCCAGCAGTGAGCACTTACTACAGAACACTGAAGCTTTCTTT. This sequence encodes CASSEHLLQNTEAFF.

The CDR3 DNA reads as TGCGCCAGCAGTCACCCCCGAGAAGTTCAGGGGAAAAACATTCAGTACTTC. Encoded protein: CASSHPREVQGKNIQYF. The chain carries TRBV23-1 and TRBJ2-4; D is possibly TRBD1 (6 bases). TRBV23-1 carries the ORF label, with uncertain function. The CDR3 extends over 17 amino acids. Trimming removed 3 bases from V and 4 bases from J, with 19 bases in between.

The V call is TRBV10-3, the J call TRBJ1-5, with D tentatively TRBD1 (6 bases). Germline V CDR1 and CDR2: ENHRY, SYGVKD. This CDR3 is 14 amino acids long. Between the trimmed V and J ends, which lost 3 bases and 9 bases, there was a span of 15 bases. CDR3 nucleotide sequence: TGTGCCATCAGTGAAGGGGGGGGAGCTGGGCCCCAGCATTTT. Its translation is CAISEGGGAGPQHF.

The chain employs TRBV30 and TRBJ1-1, with TRBD1 as a possible D gene (6 bases). The CDR3 is made up of 15 amino acids. The V gene's germline CDR1 is GTSNPN and CDR2 SVGIG (reference sequence). The germline V and J ends were trimmed by 1 base and 1 base, with 13 bases remaining between them. CDR3 protein: CAWSAAGTTNTEAFF. The CDR3 coding sequence is TGTGCCTGGAGTGCTGCCGGGACAACGAACACTGAAGCTTTCTTT.

V usage is TRBV11-2 and J usage is TRBJ2-7; 7 bases align to TRBD1. CDR3 length equals 14 residues. Germline V gene sequence: CDR1 SGHAT, CDR2 FQNNGV. V shed 6 bases, J shed 2 bases, and the junction held 7 bases outside the gene matches. The CDR3 DNA is TGTGCCAGCAGTGCCGGGACAGAAGCCTACGAGCAGTACTTC. This gives the protein CASSAGTEAYEQYF. The full variable domain, rest sourced from reference TRBV11-2 and TRBJ2-7, is EAGVAQSPRYKIIEKRQSVAFWCNPISGHATLYWYQQILGQGPKLLIQFQNNGVVDDSQLPKDRFSAERLKGVDSTLKIQPAKLEDSAVYLCASSAGTEAYEQYFGPGTRLTVT.

The V gene is TRBV9, the J gene TRBJ2-1, with TRBD2 identical over 7 bases. With 3 bases clipped from V and 4 bases from J, the junction kept 7 bases outside the gene matches. Germline V gene sequence: CDR1 SGDLS, CDR2 YYNGEE. The CDR3 spans 15 residues. The CDR3 region has the DNA TGTGCCAGCAGCGGAGCTAGCGGACCGTACAATGAGCAGTTCTTC. This gives the protein CASSGASGPYNEQFF.